The 30 T cell receptor beta chains listed next were all sequenced from one sample in a study of control samples from healthy donors and cancer patients. Data came from immunoSEQ multiplex PCR; TCRdb stores just in-frame clones and leaves some out. The table has roughly 100,000 clones, approximately 90% seen once. Sequenced material: blood. The receptors here all came from a woman in her twenties or thirties in good health.

This chain joins TRBV3-1 (or the pseudogene TRBV3-2) and TRBJ1-4; no definite D call. The CDR3 is 12 residues long. V gave up 2 bases and J gave up 8 bases, with 6 bases separating them. The germline V gene encodes CDR1 LGHDT and CDR2 YNNKEL (reference sequence). CDR3 bases: TGTGCCAGCAGCCAATTGGCAGAAAAACTGTTTTTT. Translation gives CASSQLAEKLFF.

This chain links TRBV19 with TRBJ2-2, with 12 bases fitting TRBD2. The ends lost 7 bases at V and 6 bases at J; junction bases unmatched: 9. This CDR3 region has 16 residues. The germline CDR1 and CDR2 sequences are LNHDA and SQIVND (reference sequence). CDR3 amino acids: CASMPRTSGMAGELFF. The CDR3 DNA follows: TGTGCCAGTATGCCTCGGACTAGCGGGATGGCCGGGGAGCTGTTTTTT. The variable domain in full, with the rest retrieved from reference TRBV19 and TRBJ2-2, is DGGITQSPKYLFRKEGQNVTLSCEQNLNHDAMYWYRQDPGQGLRLIYYSQIVNDFQKGDIAEGYSVSREKKESFPLTVTSAQKNPTAFYLCASMPRTSGMAGELFFGEGSRLTVL.

This clone appeared a single time. The genes are TRBV7-2 and TRBJ1-1, with 9 bases fitting TRBD1. V lost 6 bases, J lost 1 base, and 6 bases stayed unmatched. Looked up from germline, CDR1 is SGHTA and CDR2 is FQGNSA. This CDR3 has 15 amino acids. CDR3: CASRPGTGTNTEAFF. The CDR3 DNA reads as TGTGCCAGCAGACCCGGGACAGGGACGAACACTGAAGCTTTCTTT.

The rearrangement links TRBV5-1 to TRBJ1-3; D is undetermined. Trimming shortened V by 4 bases and J by 0 bases, and 11 bases separated the two germline ends. Germline V gives CDR1 SGHRS, CDR2 YFSETQ. The CDR3 covers 15 residues. The CDR3 region is CASSHGRSSGNTIYF. The CDR3 nucleotides are TGCGCCAGCAGCCATGGACGGAGCTCTGGAAACACCATATATTTT. Complete variable domain (other parts from reference TRBV5-1 and TRBJ1-3): KAGVTQTPRYLIKTRGQQVTLSCSPISGHRSVSWYQQTPGQGLQFLFEYFSETQRNKGNFPGRFSGRQFSNSRSEMNVSTLELGDSALYLCASSHGRSSGNTIYFGEGSWLTVV.

A single count supports this clone. The chain employs TRBV10-2 and TRBJ2-3; TRBD2 might be the D (6 bases). Trimming shortened V by 6 bases and J by 5 bases, and 15 bases separated the two germline ends. Per germline, CDR1 WSHSY and CDR2 SAAADI. This CDR3 has 14 amino acids. The CDR3 region is CASRGLGAGDTQYF. The CDR3, as DNA: TGCGCCAGCAGGGGACTTGGGGCCGGAGATACGCAGTATTTT.

This chain uses TRBV9 with TRBJ2-7; 9 bases line up with TRBD1. J lost 5 bases, V lost 1 base, and 1 base had no gene match. This CDR3 region has 13 residues. Germline loops: CDR1 SGDLS, CDR2 YYNGEE. CDR3 in amino acids: CASSVTGGHEQYF. In DNA form, the CDR3 reads TGTGCCAGCAGCGTAACAGGGGGCCACGAGCAGTACTTC.

This sequence joins TRBV28 and TRBJ1-2; 9 bases fit TRBD1. The CDR3 has 14 amino acids. The J segment lost 2 bases and the V segment lost 6 bases, leaving 4 bases of the junction unmatched. CDR1 is MDHEN, CDR2 SYDVKM, per germline. The CDR3 DNA reads TGTGCCAGCAGCCCCGGGACAGGGAACTATGGCTACACCTTC. It yields the protein CASSPGTGNYGYTF.

The chain couples TRBV21-1 to TRBJ1-6; TRBD1, the D gene given by the table, was not confirmed from the DNA. TRBV21-1 corresponds to a pseudogene. The CDR3 runs to 15 residues. CDR3 DNA: TGTGCCAGCAGCAAATGCCAGGGGTGGGATTCACCCCTCCACTTT. Translation gives CASSKCQGWDSPLHF.

The chain is built from TRBV18 and TRBJ1-6; D is possibly TRBD1 (5 bases). Trimming stripped 3 bases from V and 3 bases from J, with 12 bases between. CDR1 is KGHSH and CDR2 is LQKENI in the germline V gene. The CDR3 extends over 16 amino acids. Here the CDR3 reads CASSPPGRSYNSPLHF. CDR3 DNA: TGTGCCAGCTCACCCCCGGGACGGAGCTATAATTCACCCCTCCACTTT.

The chain recombines TRBV15 with TRBJ2-7; D is undetermined. Germline lookup yields CDR1 LNHNV and CDR2 YYDKDF (reference sequence). V dropped 0 bases and J dropped 1 base, with 10 bases sitting between them. The CDR3 is 15 residues long. The CDR3 region has the DNA TGTGCCACCAGCAGAGATATGACGGTATCCTACGAGCAGTACTTC. It specifies CATSRDMTVSYEQYF.

The chain recombines TRBV6-5 with TRBJ1-1; D may be TRBD1 (5 bases). Germline V gene data show CDR1 as MNHEY and CDR2 as SVGAGI. The V end was cut by 5 bases, the J end by 3 bases, with 16 bases between. CDR3 size: 15 residues. The CDR3 region has the DNA TGTGCCAGCAGTCGAGCGGGGGGGGTGGACACTGAAGCTTTCTTT. Protein sequence: CASSRAGGVDTEAFF.

The chain combines TRBV11-2 with TRBJ2-7, with 7 bases matching TRBD2. V trimming: 6 bases; J trimming: 2 bases; junction bases outside the gene matches: 7. The CDR3 runs 14 residues. CDR1 is SGHAT, CDR2 FQNNGV, per germline. The CDR3 DNA reads TGTGCCAGCAGTCCCGGTAGCGGGCCCTACGAGCAGTACTTC. Protein: CASSPGSGPYEQYF.

The chain links TRBV27 to TRBJ1-6, with 11 bases that match TRBD1. The CDR3 covers 14 residues. The V and J ends lost 6 bases and 10 bases, in that order; junction bases with no gene match: 5. The germline gives CDR1 MNHEY, CDR2 SMNVEV (reference sequence). The CDR3 DNA is TGTGCCAGCAGCTCCGGGACAGGGGGGTCACCCCTCCACTTT. This sequence encodes CASSSGTGGSPLHF.

This sequence joins TRBV7-6 and TRBJ2-1; D tentatively reads TRBD1 or TRBD2 (5 bases each). With 2 bases removed from V and 8 bases from J, the gap between germline ends came to 19 bases. Per germline, CDR1 SGHVS and CDR2 FNYEAQ. The CDR3 is 16 amino acids. The chain's CDR3 is CASSLLPGPGGDEQFF. The CDR3 nucleotides are TGTGCCAGCAGCTTACTGCCGGGACCCGGTGGGGATGAGCAGTTCTTC.

V and J are TRBV7-9 and TRBJ2-7; possibly TRBD1 for D (6 bases). With 8 bases removed from V and 2 bases from J, the gap between germline ends came to 25 bases. Germline lookup yields CDR1 SEHNR and CDR2 FQNEAQ (reference sequence). The CDR3 totals 17 residues. This CDR3 is CASHDGLVGQRPYEQYF. DNA of the CDR3: TGTGCCAGCCACGATGGACTGGTGGGACAACGACCCTACGAGCAGTACTTC. The whole variable domain, remainder taken from reference TRBV7-9 and TRBJ2-7, is DTGVSQNPRHKITKRGQNVTFRCDPISEHNRLYWYRQTLGQGPEFLTYFQNEAQLEKSRLLSDRFSAERPKGSFSTLEIQRTEQGDSAMYLCASHDGLVGQRPYEQYFGPGTRLTVT.

This clone was seen only once. This chain links TRBV11-2 with TRBJ1-6; 7 nucleotides line up with TRBD1. The ends lost 1 base at V and 7 bases at J; junction bases unmatched: 4. CDR3 length: 15 residues. Germline CDR1 SGHAT, CDR2 FQNNGV. The CDR3 DNA is TGTGCCAGCAGCTTAGCCCGGGACAGCAATTCACCCCTCCACTTT. Amino acids: CASSLARDSNSPLHF.

The rearrangement joins TRBV19 to TRBJ2-1; TRBD2 matches at 15 bases. The CDR3 spans 18 residues. V dropped 5 bases and J dropped 7; count of bases not matched to a gene: 12. Germline lookup yields CDR1 LNHDA and CDR2 SQIVND (reference sequence). The CDR3 coding sequence is TGTGCCAGTAGTGGGAGGGGGACTAGCGGGAGGAAAAGAAATGAGCAGTTCTTC. Encoded protein: CASSGRGTSGRKRNEQFF.

The chain is built from TRBV12-3 or TRBV12-4 and TRBJ2-1; D not resolved. The germline V and J ends were trimmed by 6 bases and 5 bases, with 8 bases remaining between them. The CDR3 loop spans 12 amino acids. The CDR3, as DNA: TGTGCCAGCAGCACCACAGACAATGAGCAGTTCTTC. This encodes CASSTTDNEQFF.

This clone was seen only a few times. The chain uses TRBV4-1 and TRBJ1-3; 7 bases are shared with TRBD1. With 1 base clipped from V and 0 bases from J, the junction kept 9 bases outside the gene matches. Germline values: CDR1 MGHRA, CDR2 YSYEKL. CDR3 size: 18 residues. DNA of the CDR3: TGCGCCAGCAGCCAAGGCTTAAGGTGGGACAGCTCTGGAAACACCATATATTTT. Amino acids: CASSQGLRWDSSGNTIYF.

This chain connects TRBV30 to TRBJ1-3; TRBD1 matches at 8 bases. V lost 3 bases and J lost 4; bases outside the gene matches: 8. CDR1 is GTSNPN, CDR2 SVGIG, per germline (reference sequence). The CDR3 extends over 15 amino acids. CDR3 DNA: TGTGCCTGGAGGCCGACAGGGGTTGGAGGAAACACCATATATTTT. Translating it yields CAWRPTGVGGNTIYF.

The genes are TRBV11-2 and TRBJ2-7; TRBD2 aligns across 9 bases. The CDR3 has 17 residues. Looked up from germline, CDR1 is SGHAT and CDR2 is FQNNGV. V was clipped by 4 bases and J by 4 bases; unmatched bases: 14. CDR3 in amino acids: CASSSGGGSGRGYEQYF. The CDR3 DNA follows: TGTGCCAGCAGCTCAGGGGGTGGTAGCGGGAGAGGTTACGAGCAGTACTTC.

This clone was detected only once. The chain carries TRBV18 and TRBJ1-1; 8 bases are shared with TRBD1. V was clipped by 8 bases and J by 0 bases; unmatched bases: 14. The germline gives CDR1 KGHSH, CDR2 LQKENI. The CDR3 has 17 amino acids. The CDR3 region is CASTFRQQGGLNTEAFF. The CDR3 DNA reads as TGTGCCAGCACTTTCAGACAACAGGGGGGCCTGAACACTGAAGCTTTCTTT.

The rearrangement uses TRBV6-2 or TRBV6-3 and TRBJ1-2; 8 bases are shared with TRBD1. Germline V gene data show CDR1 as MNHEY and CDR2 as SVGEGT. The junction had 4 bases not matched to a gene; V was cut back by 5 bases and J by 11 bases. The CDR3 length is 11 residues. CDR3 sequence reads: CASSHTGGYTF. As DNA, the CDR3 is TGTGCCAGCAGTCACACAGGGGGTTACACCTTC.

The chain is built from TRBV21-1 and TRBJ1-5; TRBD1, the D gene given by the table, was not confirmed from the DNA. TRBV21-1 is given as a pseudogene. The CDR3 runs to 18 residues. The CDR3 loop is CASSKFTGRAPHNQPQHF. The CDR3 coding sequence is TGTGCCAGCAGCAAATTTACAGGTCGAGCCCCACACAATCAGCCCCAGCATTTT.

This chain joins TRBV18 and TRBJ2-5; D is unresolved. The CDR3 loop spans 12 amino acids. V lost 3 bases and J 8 bases, leaving 10 bases between the germline ends. CDR1 and CDR2 (germline): KGHSH, LQKENI. CDR3 sequence reads: CASSPGDETQYF. CDR3 DNA: TGTGCCAGCTCACCCGGCGACGAAACCCAGTACTTC.

The J gene is TRBJ1-1, the V gene TRBV19; D is possibly TRBD1 (6 bases). The CDR3 has 17 amino acids. Germline CDR1 is LNHDA and CDR2 is SQIVND (reference sequence). V gave up 5 bases and J gave up 0 bases, with 19 bases separating them. This CDR3 is CASSPFPTRGLNTEAFF. DNA for the CDR3: TGTGCCAGTAGTCCCTTCCCGACAAGGGGGTTGAACACTGAAGCTTTCTTT.

The chain links TRBV19 to TRBJ2-5, with no clear D. V shed 1 base and J shed 5 bases, with 14 bases lying between them. Germline V gives CDR1 LNHDA, CDR2 SQIVND (reference sequence). The CDR3 consists of 15 residues. CDR3 amino acids: CASSIVSLTGETQYF. In DNA, the CDR3 is TGTGCCAGTAGTATAGTGTCTTTGACCGGGGAGACCCAGTACTTC.

This rearrangement joins TRBV7-2 to TRBJ1-2; unclear D gene. Germline CDR1 is SGHTA and CDR2 is FQGNSA. Deletions cut 1 base from V and 4 bases from J, with 10 bases between. The CDR3 loop spans 14 amino acids. The CDR3 coding sequence is TGTGCCAGCAGCTTAGACCGGGGTCCCTATGGCTACACCTTC. It encodes CASSLDRGPYGYTF.

The chain couples TRBV29-1 to TRBJ1-1; weak D call: TRBD1 (6 bases). The V end was cut by 7 bases, the J end by 5 bases, with 20 bases between. CDR3 length: 14 amino acids. The germline CDR1 and CDR2 sequences are SQVTM and ANQGSEA. The CDR3: CSATPGGGRTEAFF. The CDR3 bases are TGCAGCGCCACCCCGGGAGGGGGTAGGACTGAAGCTTTCTTT.

In regard to this clone: The sample carries other DNA sequences with the same CDR3. The chain is built from TRBV10-3 and TRBJ1-2; D call uncertain. V dropped 5 bases and J dropped 6 bases, with 19 bases sitting between them. Germline V gene lookup returns CDR1 ENHRY and CDR2 SYGVKD. The CDR3 length is 15 residues. The CDR3 protein is CAISQGEGEMHGYTF. CDR3 nucleotides: TGTGCCATCAGTCAAGGAGAGGGAGAGATGCATGGCTACACCTTC.